This TCR beta chain was observed in a study of cytomegalovirus exposure and HLA in healthy donors. Study context: Tens of millions of unique TCRs from HLA-typed donors made up an early data release. General study results and limits: It was reported that TCR beta sequences correctly inferred the HLA-A and HLA-B alleles for most subjects.

The CDR3 totals 13 residues. The germline gives CDR1 SEHNR, CDR2 FQNEAQ (reference sequence). Note on this clone: What it recognizes is unknown. The germline gene is not matched at one end of the junction; a read error may be the cause.

13 Jbeta primers and 60 Vbeta primers were used for the PCR. Sequencing was performed with immunoSEQ multiplex PCR; in TCRdb, only in-frame clones are kept and a portion is missing. This table has tens of thousands of clones, under 80% appearing once. This clonotype was obtained from a man aged 25 to 45 in good health and CMV-seropositive. This sequence joins TRBV7-9 and TRBJ1-1; D gene unclear. Sequencing input: PBMCs. The CDR3 DNA reads TGTTCCAGCAGCTTACTTGTTTCGGAGGTAGCTTTCTTT. It is translated as CSSSLLVSEVAFF.